This T cell receptor beta chain was captured in a study of blood T cell repertoires in COVID-19. Across the study: The study drew acute and convalescent COVID-19 samples from the United States, Italy and Spain.

The protocol was immunoSEQ multiplex PCR, while the TCRdb copy is restricted to in-frame clones and leaves out a portion. Seen here are a few hundred thousand clones, approximately 87% observed once, and the top ten hold under 6.5%. This CDR3 region has 14 residues. Germline CDR1 MDHEN, CDR2 SYDVKM. The germline V and J ends were trimmed by 5 bases and 7 bases, with 15 bases remaining between them. The chain carries TRBV28 and TRBJ2-1; D might be TRBD2 (7 bases). Sequencing was carried out using peripheral blood. This clonotype originated in a man aged 55 to 70 with acute or convalescent COVID-19. The CDR3: CASSQGGGRNEQFF. The CDR3 bases are TGTGCCAGCAGTCAGGGAGGGGGGCGGAATGAGCAGTTCTTC.